The sequence of this T cell receptor (beta chain) was determined in a study of cytomegalovirus exposure and HLA in healthy donors. Amplification used 60 Vbeta primers and 13 Jbeta primers. Sequencing was performed with immunoSEQ multiplex PCR; in TCRdb, only in-frame clones are kept and a portion is missing. The data hold 150,000 to 200,000 clones, with 81% observed a single time. This CDR3 region has 16 residues. The germline gives CDR1 GTSNPN, CDR2 SVGIG (reference sequence). The junction had 7 bases not matched to a gene; V was cut back by 0 bases and J by 3 bases. Sequencing was done on a sample of PBMCs. The receptor comes from a woman between 18 and 30 years old in good health and CMV-seropositive. The chain recombines TRBV30 with TRBJ2-2; the match to TRBD2 covers 7 bases. CDR3 nucleotides: TGTGCCTGGAGTGTACGGGGAGGGTGGGACACCGGGGAGCTGTTTTTT. It codes for CAWSVRGGWDTGELFF. Combining the CDR3 with reference TRBV30 and TRBJ2-2 gives the whole variable domain SQTIHQWPATLVQPVGSPLSLECTVEGTSNPNLYWYRQAAGRGLQLLFYSVGIGQISSEVPQNLSASRPQDRQFILSSKKLLLSDSGFYLCAWSVRGGWDTGELFFGEGSRLTVL.